The rows below give T cell receptor beta chains drawn from one sample of a study of blood T cell repertoires in COVID-19. The table came from immunoSEQ multiplex PCR; TCRdb's copy has only in-frame clones and leaves some out. The sample has roughly 100,000 clones; about nine tenths are singletons. The specimen was peripheral blood. These receptors were obtained from a woman aged 45-59 years with COVID-19, enrolled during active disease. CDR3s include the opening cysteine and the closing phenylalanine or tryptophan. The D gene is left open where the match is weak. Clone size, where shown, is once, few, many, or a class for clones that have expanded.

>TRBJ1-6|once|TRBV9|TRBD1
CASSGDRGQSPLHF
TGTGCCAGCAGTGGGGACAGGGGACAATCACCCCTCCACTTT
>TRBJ2-1|-|TRBV21-1|-
CASSKAGAGLAGRAYNEQFF
TGTGCCAGCAGCAAAGCGGGTGCGGGACTAGCGGGTCGAGCCTACAATGAGCAGTTCTTC
>TRBJ2-3|-|TRBV7-3|TRBD2
CASSSLGRLAGGTRQDTQYF
TGTGCCAGCAGCTCCCTAGGCCGCCTAGCGGGGGGGACGAGACAAGATACGCAGTATTTT
>TRBJ1-1|-|TRBV2|-
CASSGEGGTEAFF
TGTGCCAGCAGTGGGGAGGGGGGTACTGAAGCTTTCTTT
>TRBJ2-3|-|TRBV5-1|TRBD2
CASSRGLAGGTPDTQYF
TGCGCCAGCAGCAGAGGACTAGCGGGGGGGACCCCAGATACGCAGTATTTT
>TRBJ1-1|-|TRBV13|TRBD1
CASSLEQGALNTEAFF
TGTGCCAGCAGCTTAGAGCAGGGGGCTCTGAACACTGAAGCTTTCTTT
>TRBJ2-3|-|TRBV18|TRBD1
CASSPKTGGTDTQYF
TGTGCCAGCTCACCGAAGACAGGGGGCACAGATACGCAGTATTTT
>TRBJ2-7|-|TRBV11-2|TRBD2
CASSGTSGGYEQYF
TGTGCCAGCAGCGGGACTAGCGGGGGTTACGAGCAGTACTTC
>TRBJ1-2|-|TRBV9|-
CASSQSSGNYGYTF
TGTGCCAGCAGTCAAAGCTCAGGGAACTATGGCTACACCTTC
>TRBJ2-2|-|TRBV11-3|TRBD1
CASIGQGAPGELFF
TGTGCCAGCATTGGGCAGGGGGCCCCCGGGGAGCTGTTTTTT
>TRBJ1-5|-|TRBV7-5|-
CARSGSLGPQHF
TGTGCCAGAAGCGGCTCCCTAGGGCCCCAGCATTTT
>TRBJ1-6|-|TRBV28|-
CASSTTGRGYNSPLHF
TGTGCCAGCAGTACGACAGGTAGGGGATATAATTCACCCCTCCACTTT
>TRBJ1-6|-|TRBV6-5|TRBD1
CASSWTGANSPLHF
TGTGCCAGCAGTTGGACAGGGGCCAATTCACCCCTCCACTTT
>TRBJ1-2|-|TRBV6-5|-
CASLLGQGYGYTF
TGTGCCAGCCTGCTGGGACAAGGCTATGGCTACACCTTC
>TRBJ2-7|-|TRBV7-2|-
CASSLDGGIYEQYF
TGTGCCAGCAGCTTAGATGGCGGAATCTACGAGCAGTACTTC
>TRBJ2-1|-|TRBV28|-
CASSLPLDNEQFF
TGTGCCAGCAGTTTGCCACTAGACAATGAGCAGTTCTTC
>TRBJ2-7|once|TRBV4-3|-
CASSQRHDSYEQYF
TGCGCCAGCAGCCAGCGACACGATTCCTACGAGCAGTACTTC
>TRBJ2-5|-|TRBV2|TRBD2
CASSETSGEVTQYF
TGTGCCAGCAGCGAGACTAGCGGGGAGGTGACCCAGTACTTC
>TRBJ2-5|once|TRBV27|TRBD2
CASSFIGTSGGETQYF
TGTGCCAGCAGTTTCATTGGGACTAGCGGGGGTGAGACCCAGTACTTC
>TRBJ2-7|-|TRBV5-4|-
CASSQRTGTYEQYF
TGTGCCAGCAGCCAACGAACAGGGACCTACGAGCAGTACTTC
>TRBJ2-7|-|TRBV5-1|-
CASSLWGDSYEQYF
TGCGCCAGCAGCTTGTGGGGCGACTCCTACGAGCAGTACTTC
>TRBJ2-3|-|TRBV7-9|TRBD2
CASTRTSGGWDTQYF
TGTGCCAGCACCCGAACTAGCGGGGGGTGGGATACGCAGTATTTT
>TRBJ2-7|-|TRBV7-6|TRBD1
CASSPRDSRYEQYF
TGTGCCAGCAGCCCGAGGGACAGTAGATACGAGCAGTACTTC
>TRBJ2-7|-|TRBV7-2|TRBD1
CASSLDRVREQYF
TGTGCCAGCAGCCTCGACAGGGTTCGCGAGCAGTACTTC
>TRBJ1-5|-|TRBV18|-
CASSSAASLYSNQPQHF
TGTGCCAGCTCATCGGCGGCCTCACTTTATAGCAATCAGCCCCAGCATTTT
>TRBJ2-5|-|TRBV5-1|-
CASSLWQAQETQYF
TGCGCCAGCAGCTTGTGGCAGGCGCAAGAGACCCAGTACTTC
>TRBJ1-5|-|TRBV6-5|-
CASTQGAHSNQPQHF
TGTGCCAGCACCCAAGGGGCACATAGCAATCAGCCCCAGCATTTT
>TRBJ1-4|once|TRBV24-1|TRBD1
CATSDSGQGDYEKLFF
TGTGCCACCAGTGATTCAGGACAGGGGGATTATGAAAAACTGTTTTTT
>TRBJ2-7|-|TRBV18|TRBD1
CASSWGGQGAAYEQYF
TGTGCCAGCTCCTGGGGCGGACAGGGGGCGGCCTACGAGCAGTACTTC
>TRBJ2-7|-|TRBV7-2|-
CASSFGHLYEQYF
TGTGCCAGCAGCTTCGGACACCTCTACGAGCAGTACTTC
>TRBJ1-3|-|TRBV11-3|-
CASSYGSPSIYF
TGTGCCAGCAGCTATGGGAGTCCCTCCATATATTTT
>TRBJ2-3|-|TRBV12-3/TRBV12-4|-
CASSLSSSGTQYF
TGTGCCAGCAGTTTAAGTAGTTCGGGTACGCAGTATTTT
>TRBJ2-2|-|TRBV6-2/TRBV6-3|-
CASSLGRGLGTGELFF
TGTGCCAGCAGTCTGGGGCGGGGTTTAGGCACCGGGGAGCTGTTTTTT
>TRBJ2-3|-|TRBV6-1|TRBD2
CASSGGSTSGGADTQYF
TGTGCCAGCAGTGGGGGATCCACTAGCGGGGGCGCAGATACGCAGTATTTT
>TRBJ2-1|-|TRBV13|TRBD2
CASSPGGGGNEQFF
TGTGCCAGCAGCCCGGGGGGCGGGGGGAATGAGCAGTTCTTC
>TRBJ2-3|-|TRBV3-1/TRBV3-2|-
CASSQVAGSTDTQYF
TGTGCCAGCAGCCAAGTAGCAGGGAGCACAGATACGCAGTATTTT
>TRBJ2-1|-|TRBV19|TRBD2
CASSFQTSGGASEQFF
TGTGCCAGTAGTTTTCAGACTAGCGGGGGGGCCAGTGAGCAGTTCTTC
>TRBJ1-6|-|TRBV4-1|-
CASSQAYTDYSYNSPLHF
TGCGCCAGCAGCCAAGCCTACACAGATTACTCCTATAATTCACCCCTCCACTTT
>TRBJ2-3|-|TRBV19|-
CASSITTRDTQYF
TGTGCCAGTAGTATCACTACGCGGGATACGCAGTATTTT
>TRBJ1-4|-|TRBV5-1|-
CASSLGDTRTNEKLFF
TGCGCCAGCAGCTTGGGCGATACTAGAACTAATGAAAAACTGTTTTTT
>TRBJ1-2|once|TRBV27|TRBD1
CASSLRTGGADGYTF
TGTGCCAGCAGTCTACGGACAGGGGGCGCAGATGGCTACACCTTC
>TRBJ1-4|-|TRBV7-9|-
CASSFQGSQQIVKLFF
TGTGCCAGCAGCTTTCAGGGAAGCCAACAAATAGTAAAACTGTTTTTT
>TRBJ2-7|-|TRBV5-5|-
CASSLAGVSYEQYF
TGTGCCAGCAGCTTGGCAGGGGTAAGTTACGAGCAGTACTTC
>TRBJ2-3|-|TRBV14|TRBD2
CASSQLSGGTDTQYF
TGTGCCAGCAGCCAGCTTAGCGGGGGCACAGATACGCAGTATTTT
>TRBJ1-1|-|TRBV27|TRBD1
CASRWDRGGVNTEAFF
TGTGCCAGCAGATGGGACAGGGGGGGTGTTAACACTGAAGCTTTCTTT
>TRBJ2-1|-|TRBV13|-
CASSLGATYNEQFF
TGTGCCAGCAGCTTAGGAGCTACCTACAATGAGCAGTTCTTC
>TRBJ2-7|-|TRBV9|TRBD1
CASSVGGQGLPYEQYF
TGTGCCAGCAGCGTAGGTGGACAGGGACTCCCCTACGAGCAGTACTTC
>TRBJ1-2|-|TRBV18|-
CATPNRDGYTF
TGTGCCACGCCTAACAGGGATGGCTACACCTTC
>TRBJ2-2|-|TRBV6-4|-
CASSDTGTGELFF
TGTGCCAGCAGTGACACAGGTACCGGGGAGCTGTTTTTT
>TRBJ2-5|-|TRBV5-6|-
CASNAGIKETQYF
TGTGCCAGCAACGCGGGGATAAAAGAGACCCAGTACTTC
>TRBJ2-2|-|TRBV7-6|TRBD1
CASSLNQGAVTGELFF
TGTGCCAGCAGCTTAAACCAGGGGGCGGTCACCGGGGAGCTGTTTTTT
>TRBJ2-2|once|TRBV5-1|TRBD2
CASSFRGGASTGELFF
TGCGCCAGCAGCTTCCGCGGGGGGGCTAGCACCGGGGAGCTGTTTTTT
>TRBJ2-2|-|TRBV29-1|TRBD2
CSVVRTSGNTGELFF
TGCAGCGTTGTCCGGACTAGCGGGAACACCGGGGAGCTGTTTTTT